A single TCR beta chain is shown here with its context. The antigen is not known. V was clipped by 6 bases and J by 8 bases, with 15 bases between them. The CDR3 is 13 residues long. CDR1 and CDR2 from the germline V gene are SNHLY and FYNNEI. These data are taken from a study of a mutant IDH1 vaccine in newly diagnosed glioma. Notes on the study in general: Pseudoprogression apparently lacked any relation to changes in top peripheral T cell clonotypes.

Generated by immunoSEQ multiplex PCR, the TCRdb table keeps only in-frame clones and is missing some. The sample lists fewer than 90,000 clones; approximately 84% were seen once. Indicated time point: week 35, safety follow-up. In every dose of vaccine, 300 ug of mutant IDH1 20-mer peptide was given alongside topical imiquimod. The chain recombines TRBV2 with TRBJ2-3; TRBD2 might be the D (5 bases). The TCR sequence derives from a man aged 18 to 35 with glioma. Sequenced material: PBMCs, taken from a glioma patient whose treatment included an IDH1 peptide vaccine. For the CDR3, the DNA is TGTGCCAGCAGCGAGGGAAGTGGAGGTACGCAGTATTTT. Amino acid sequence: CASSEGSGGTQYF.